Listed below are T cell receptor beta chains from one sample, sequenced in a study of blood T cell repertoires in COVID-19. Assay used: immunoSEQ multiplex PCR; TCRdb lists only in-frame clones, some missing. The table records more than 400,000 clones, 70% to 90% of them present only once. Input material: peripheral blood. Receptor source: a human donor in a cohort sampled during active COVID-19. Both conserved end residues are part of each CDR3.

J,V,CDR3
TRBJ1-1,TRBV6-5,CASSYGQGANTEAFF
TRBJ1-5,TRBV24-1,CATSDQSPGQPQHF
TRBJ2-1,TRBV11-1,CASSDGLAGGNEQFF
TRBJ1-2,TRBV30,CAFNGQEGNGYTF
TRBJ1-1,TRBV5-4,CASSRSQGYTEAFF
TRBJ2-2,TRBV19,CASSYSTGQTYTGELFF
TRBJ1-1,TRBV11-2,CASNTGTGNTEAFF
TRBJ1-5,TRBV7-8,CASSAYRVGNQPQHF
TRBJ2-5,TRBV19,CASSLDGQKATQYF
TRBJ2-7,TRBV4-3,CASSQGWTPSLYEQYF
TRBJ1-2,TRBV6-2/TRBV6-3,CASSYFAGKNYGYTF
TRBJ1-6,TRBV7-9,CASSPVGEGSPLHF
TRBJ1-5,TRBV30,CAWSVLAGQPQHF
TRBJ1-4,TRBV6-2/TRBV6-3,CASSYYSATNEKLFF
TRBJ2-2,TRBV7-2,CASSLVVRNTGELFF
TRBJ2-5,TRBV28,CASWGGGEETQYF
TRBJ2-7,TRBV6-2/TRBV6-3,CASSFMAGGEYEQYF
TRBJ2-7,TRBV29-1,CSVYTGSEQYF
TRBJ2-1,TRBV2,CASSAGRGEQFF
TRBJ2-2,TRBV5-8,CASSRGLAIDTGELFF
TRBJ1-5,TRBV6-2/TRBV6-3,CASSLPSTGSSGQPQHF
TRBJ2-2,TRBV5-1,CASSSQGDTGELFF
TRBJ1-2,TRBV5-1,CASSLAGQFYGYTF
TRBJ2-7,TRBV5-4,CASSLGTSGSYEQYF
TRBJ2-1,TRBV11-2,CASSSRRGPHNEQFF
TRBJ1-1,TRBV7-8,CASSPGGIPVAFF
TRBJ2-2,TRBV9,CASSVGGLLTGELFF
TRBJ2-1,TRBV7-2,CASSFLAGLSYNEQFF
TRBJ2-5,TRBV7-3,CASSRGQGGETQYF
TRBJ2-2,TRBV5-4,CASSLSGREWDGELFF
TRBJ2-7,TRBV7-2,CASSLGRGSGNYF
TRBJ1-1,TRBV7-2,CASSNQGDTEAFF
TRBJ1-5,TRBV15,CATSGGDRGFYSNQPQHF
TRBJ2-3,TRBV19,CASSISLTGAADTQYF
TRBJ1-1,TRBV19,CASSMRMDRVNTEAFF
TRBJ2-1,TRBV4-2,CASSQVVASGILEQFF